A single count supports the clone carrying this T cell receptor beta chain. The target antigen is unknown. Assay used: immunoSEQ multiplex PCR; TCRdb lists only in-frame clones, some missing. The sample has about 35,000 clones, more than 85% seen once. The sample originates from a study of T cells in localized non-small cell lung cancer. Study-wide results and limits: In uninvolved adjacent lung, T cell clonality reached its highest value, exceeding tumor. Greater blood T cell density accompanied longer overall survival. Heterogeneity cannot be ruled out, as sequencing used one tumor region only. Paired adjacent lung recovered a median approximately 62 of the top 100 tumor clones.

Trimming took 6 bases from V and 6 from J; bases not matched to a gene: 3. The CDR3 covers 13 residues. Germline CDR1 MNHNS, CDR2 SASEGT. The receptor's source is a female donor older than 55 with stage II lung adenocarcinoma. Sequences were derived from peripheral blood mononuclear cells, sampled before any cancer treatment. The chain has TRBV6-1 and TRBJ2-2, with 8 bases identical to TRBD1. CDR3 nucleotides: TGTGCCAGCAGATCGACAGGGGCCGGGGAGCTGTTTTTT. Residues: CASRSTGAGELFF.